The 18 T cell receptor beta chains listed next were all sequenced from one sample in a study of T cells in Graves' hyperthyroidism and ophthalmopathy. Researchers took RNA transcripts and amplified the TCR beta CDR3 regions from them. In the first-round RT-PCR of the TCR CDR3, the HTBI primer set was used. TCRdb reprocessed the multiplex PCR reads with MiXCR, giving one entry per CDR3 protein. Of about 55,000 distinct CDR3 sequences listed, approximately 53% are singletons. Sequencing was done on a sample of blood. The source is a woman aged 55 to 70 with Graves' ophthalmopathy.

The chain uses TRBV20-1 and TRBJ2-5; 8 bases fit TRBD1. CDR3 length: 14 residues. After removal of 4 bases from V and 9 bases from J, the junction contained 13 bases not matched to a gene. Per germline, CDR1 DFQATT and CDR2 SNEGSKA (reference sequence). The CDR3 spells CSAITGGGNQPQYF. In DNA, the CDR3 is TGCAGTGCTATAACAGGGGGAGGCAATCAGCCCCAGTACTTC.

Concerning this clonotype: Being one base from a much bigger clone, this may be a read error. This chain connects TRBV28 to TRBJ1-1; D remains unclear. The CDR3 has 13 amino acids. CDR1 and CDR2 from the germline V gene are MDHEN and SYDVKM. CDR3: CASTLTAAQEALF. In DNA, the CDR3 is TGTGCCAGCACCCTGACGGCGGCCCAGGAGGCTCTCTTT.

The chain is built from TRBV7-2 and TRBJ2-7; D gene ambiguous. Germline V gene sequence: CDR1 SGHTA, CDR2 FQGNSA. The CDR3 consists of 13 residues. V gave up 3 bases and J gave up 5 bases, with 11 bases separating them. CDR3 sequence (DNA): TGTGCCAGCAGCTTCGGACCAGCGAACGAGCAGTACTTC. It specifies CASSFGPANEQYF.

V usage is TRBV6-4 and J usage is TRBJ2-1, with TRBD2 as a possible D gene (6 bases). The ends were cut back, 0 bases at V and 8 bases at J, with 20 bases in the middle. Germline V gives CDR1 MRHNA, CDR2 SNTAGT. There are 17 residues in the CDR3. The CDR3 reads CASSDSGVGGSFHEQFF. The CDR3 region has the DNA TGTGCCAGCAGTGACTCCGGCGTGGGGGGAAGCTTCCATGAGCAGTTCTTC.

Sample share makes this clonotype medium-sized. The genes are TRBV29-1 and TRBJ1-1; D is uncertain. Germline assignment: CDR1 SQVTM and CDR2 ANQGSEA. Trimming took off 3 bases at V and 1 base at J, with 12 bases between the two ends. CDR3 length: 14 residues. The CDR3 reads CSVDRQSQNTEAFF. Here the CDR3 DNA reads TGCAGCGTTGATAGGCAGAGCCAGAACACTGAAGCTTTCTTT.

By proportion, this clonotype is medium-sized. This chain uses TRBV15 with TRBJ2-7, with 10 bases matching TRBD1. The germline V gene encodes CDR1 LNHNV and CDR2 YYDKDF (reference sequence). This CDR3 spans 14 amino acids. J was trimmed by 3 bases and V by 6 bases; bases with no gene match: 5. The CDR3 region is CATSKGQGIYEQYF. The CDR3, as DNA: TGTGCCACCAGTAAGGGACAGGGGATCTACGAGCAGTACTTC.

The genes are TRBV6-6 and TRBJ2-7; 9 bases match TRBD1. The CDR3 extends over 15 amino acids. V was clipped by 2 bases and J by 2 bases; unmatched bases: 4. Germline CDR1 reads MNHNY; CDR2 reads SVGAGI (reference sequence). In DNA form, the CDR3 reads TGTGCCAGCAGTTACGACCGGGACAGGGCCTACGAGCAGTACTTC. Translated, it gives CASSYDRDRAYEQYF.

In this sample, this clonotype turned up many times. The chain has TRBV2 and TRBJ2-2, with 7 nucleotides matching TRBD2. This CDR3 is built from 17 residues. V was clipped by 4 bases and J by 7 bases; unmatched bases: 15. Germline CDR1 and CDR2: SNHLY and FYNNEI. The CDR3 DNA sequence: TGTGCCAGCAGTGGTCCGGGTAGCGGGTCTCTTGGCGGGGAGCTGTTTTTT. This translates into CASSGPGSGSLGGELFF.

There are many counts of this clonotype. The genes are TRBV19 and TRBJ2-3, with TRBD2 matching over 11 bases. The trim removed 5 bases at V and 0 bases at J, leaving 4 bases unmatched. Germline loops: CDR1 LNHDA, CDR2 SQIVND (reference sequence). The CDR3 runs to 16 residues. Here the CDR3 DNA reads TGTGCCAGTAGTCCCCGGACTAGCGGGAGCACAGATACGCAGTATTTT. It translates to CASSPRTSGSTDTQYF.

This clonotype has ten or more counts. This rearrangement joins TRBV10-3 to TRBJ2-2, with D uncertain. CDR1 ENHRY and CDR2 SYGVKD come from the germline V gene. The CDR3 has 13 amino acids. Trimming stripped 2 bases from V and 6 bases from J, with 7 bases between. The CDR3 region is CAISERDSGELFF. The DNA of the CDR3 is TGTGCCATCAGTGAGAGGGATTCCGGGGAGCTGTTTTTT.

In its sample, this clonotype was seen a few times. The chain is built from TRBV9 and TRBJ2-3; 8 bases fit TRBD2. The ends lost 7 bases at V and 5 bases at J; junction bases unmatched: 21. This CDR3 comprises 18 residues. The germline V gene encodes CDR1 SGDLS and CDR2 YYNGEE. DNA of the CDR3: TGTGCCAGCTCACCGCTCGTCGGGTCAGCGGGAGCGGTAGATACGCAGTATTTT. It yields the protein CASSPLVGSAGAVDTQYF. Based on the CDR3 plus reference TRBV9 and TRBJ2-3, the full variable domain is DSGVTQTPKHLITATGQRVTLRCSPRSGDLSVYWYQQSLDQGLQFLIQYYNGEERAKGNILERFSAQQFPDLHSELNLSSLELGDSALYFCASSPLVGSAGAVDTQYFGPGTRLTVL.

This chain's CDR3 is CASSSGTSGRANVLTF. CDR3 DNA sequence: TGTGCCAGCAGTTCCGGGACTAGCGGGAGGGCCAACGTCCTGACTTTC. The chain joins TRBV6-6 to TRBJ2-6, with TRBD2 matching 13 bases. V was pared by 4 bases and J by 5 bases, with 2 bases of the junction left unmatched. The CDR3 is 16 amino acids. Germline CDR1 reads MNHNY; CDR2 reads SVGAGI (reference sequence).

The genes are TRBV29-1 and TRBJ2-5, with no clear D. The CDR3 sequence is 12 residues long. V was shortened by 1 base and J by 6 bases, with 9 bases between the two germline ends. From germline, CDR1 is SQVTM and CDR2 ANQGSEA. The CDR3 loop reads CSVEVGQKTQYF. In nucleotides, the CDR3 is TGCAGCGTTGAAGTAGGGCAGAAGACCCAGTACTTC.

The CDR3 DNA is TGCAGTGCTTTTTCGATGGATACGCAGTATTTT. Translation: CSAFSMDTQYF. The gene calls are TRBV20-1 and TRBJ2-3; D is ambiguous. Per germline, CDR1 DFQATT and CDR2 SNEGSKA (reference sequence). V dropped 5 bases and J dropped 6 bases, with 9 bases sitting between them. The CDR3 consists of 11 residues.

On this clonotype: Since the CDR3 does not end with the conserved phenylalanine or tryptophan, this likely comes from a read error. The DNA is left out, because the CDR3 cannot be placed on it with certainty; the CDR3 is given as TCRdb lists it. The chain joins TRBV5-6 to TRBJ2-7; TRBD1, as called in the table, went unchecked against the DNA. Germline assignment: CDR1 SGHDT and CDR2 YYEEEE. Both ends counted, the CDR3 spans 9 residues. The CDR3 loop is CASSSTGTG.

The chain has TRBV12-3 or TRBV12-4 and TRBJ2-7; TRBD2 agrees at 11 bases. This CDR3 region has 15 residues. Losses at the gene ends were 3 bases for V and 9 bases for J; bases not matched to a gene: 10. CDR3 DNA: TGTGCCAGCAGTTTCCTAGCGGGAGGAGCAGATATGCAGTACTTC. Translation: CASSFLAGGADMQYF.

This clonotype has a count of ten or more. The chain joins TRBV11-2 to TRBJ2-7; perhaps TRBD1 as D (5 bases). CDR1 and CDR2 (germline): SGHAT, FQNNGV. V dropped 3 bases and J dropped 1 base, with 7 bases sitting between them. This CDR3 has 13 residues. The CDR3 sequence: CASSLTESYEQYF. DNA of the CDR3: TGTGCCAGCAGCTTGACAGAGTCCTACGAGCAGTACTTC.

In DNA, the CDR3 is TGCAGTGCTAGAGTTTTGGGGGCAGCTTTAACGAATAGCTACACCTTC. This encodes CSARVLGAALTNSYTF. V gene TRBV20-1 combines with J gene TRBJ1-2; perhaps TRBD1 as D (6 bases). CDR3 length: 16 amino acids. The V end was cut by 1 base, the J end by 9 bases, with 24 bases between. CDR1 and CDR2 (germline): DFQATT, SNEGSKA (reference sequence).